A single sample gave rise to the 30 T cell receptor beta chains below, sequenced in a study of OX40 agonist ivuxolimab in advanced cancers. Profiled with immunoSEQ multiplex PCR; TCRdb holds only in-frame clones, not every one. The table lists 55,000 to 70,000 clones, around 80% of them singletons, with more than 1% in the top ten. Sample: CD4+ or CD8+ T cells sorted from blood, taken in a trial of the OX40 agonist ivuxolimab. These receptors originate from an adult with an advanced solid tumor such as melanoma, head and neck, liver or kidney cancer.

The chain employs TRBV9 and TRBJ2-5; perhaps TRBD2 as D (7 bases). The V gene's germline CDR1 is SGDLS and CDR2 YYNGEE. The CDR3 consists of 15 residues. Trimming removed 7 bases from V and 5 bases from J, with 21 bases in between. The CDR3 region is CASGEEGGPYETQYF. The CDR3 region has the DNA TGTGCCAGCGGAGAAGAGGGGGGGCCTTATGAGACCCAGTACTTC.

The V gene is TRBV30, the J gene TRBJ1-5, with D hard to call. CDR3 length: 13 amino acids. Germline V CDR1 and CDR2: GTSNPN, SVGIG (reference sequence). V shed 0 bases and J shed 2 bases, with 5 bases lying between them. CDR3 bases: TGTGCCTGGAGTGTGATGGGCAATCAGCCCCAGCATTTT. Encoded protein: CAWSVMGNQPQHF. Combining the CDR3 with reference TRBV30 and TRBJ1-5 gives the whole variable domain SQTIHQWPATLVQPVGSPLSLECTVEGTSNPNLYWYRQAAGRGLQLLFYSVGIGQISSEVPQNLSASRPQDRQFILSSKKLLLSDSGFYLCAWSVMGNQPQHFGDGTRLSIL.

V and J are TRBV14 and TRBJ2-7; the D is unclear. The germline gives CDR1 SGHDN, CDR2 FVKESK. The CDR3 length is 14 residues. V dropped 3 bases and J dropped 0 bases, with 9 bases sitting between them. The CDR3 DNA is TGTGCCAGCAGCCAGGGCGCTTACTCCTACGAGCAGTACTTC. Encoded protein: CASSQGAYSYEQYF.

The genes are TRBV5-4 and TRBJ2-5, with D possibly being TRBD1 (7 bases). CDR1 SGHNT and CDR2 YYREEE come from the germline V gene (reference sequence). CDR3 size: 16 residues. V was cut by 9 bases and J by 1 base, with 22 bases left in between. CDR3 coding DNA: TGTGCCATCACCTCTTTAGCGGCAGGGGGCCAAGAGACCCAGTACTTC. It yields the protein CAITSLAAGGQETQYF.

The V call is TRBV19, the J call TRBJ1-5; D perhaps matches TRBD1 (5 bases). The CDR3 spans 15 residues. V gave up 7 bases and J gave up 3 bases, with 16 bases separating them. Germline V gives CDR1 LNHDA, CDR2 SQIVND (reference sequence). In DNA, the CDR3 is TGTGCCAGTAAAGACAGCACAGTTTTCAATCAGCCCCAGCATTTT. The encoded protein is CASKDSTVFNQPQHF.

This chain joins TRBV9 and TRBJ2-5; D may match TRBD1 or TRBD2 (5 bases each). There are 13 residues in the CDR3. Trimming took 2 bases from V and 4 from J, leaving 9 bases between them. Germline loops: CDR1 SGDLS, CDR2 YYNGEE. The CDR3 bases are TGTGCCAGCAGCGTGGGGGATCGAGAGACCCAGTACTTC. Amino acids: CASSVGDRETQYF.

The genes are TRBV11-2 and TRBJ1-2; D is undetermined. The length of the CDR3 is 13 residues. Germline-derived CDR1 and CDR2 are SGHAT and FQNNGV. V was shortened by 3 bases and J by 3 bases, with 8 bases between the two germline ends. Here the CDR3 DNA reads TGTGCCAGCAGCTTCTCGGAGGACTATGGCTACACCTTC. Translating gives CASSFSEDYGYTF.

The chain employs TRBV27 and TRBJ2-3; 7 positions match TRBD1. CDR1 MNHEY and CDR2 SMNVEV come from the germline V gene (reference sequence). Germline trimming cut 3 bases from V and 3 bases from J; bases unmatched to any gene: 6. The CDR3 covers 15 residues. The DNA for the CDR3 is TGTGCCAGCAGTTTCGCCGGGACAGCAACAGATACGCAGTATTTT. This codes for CASSFAGTATDTQYF.

The chain couples TRBV30 to TRBJ1-3; D unclear. CDR1 is GTSNPN and CDR2 is SVGIG in the germline V gene (reference sequence). V dropped 1 base and J dropped 0 bases, with 10 bases sitting between them. The CDR3 extends over 15 amino acids. In DNA, the CDR3 is TGTGCCTGGAGTGGGGCGGTTCACTCTGGAAACACCATATATTTT. This codes for CAWSGAVHSGNTIYF.

This clone came up a few times. This chain joins TRBV19 and TRBJ2-2; D not certain. The CDR3 consists of 12 residues. CDR1 is LNHDA and CDR2 is SQIVND in the germline V gene (reference sequence). V was pared by 6 bases and J by 10 bases, with 12 bases between. CDR3 in DNA: TGTGCCAGTAGAACTCCCTCGGAGGAGCTGTTTTTT. The encoded protein is CASRTPSEELFF. Drawing the rest from reference TRBV19 and TRBJ2-2, the complete variable domain is DGGITQSPKYLFRKEGQNVTLSCEQNLNHDAMYWYRQDPGQGLRLIYYSQIVNDFQKGDIAEGYSVSREKKESFPLTVTSAQKNPTAFYLCASRTPSEELFFGEGSRLTVL.

The chain couples TRBV5-6 to TRBJ1-2; 7 bases fit TRBD1. CDR1 is SGHDT, CDR2 YYEEEE, per germline. The CDR3 runs to 13 residues. The V gene end was trimmed by 4 bases and the J gene end by 8 bases; junction bases not matched to a gene: 8. The CDR3 region has the DNA TGTGCCAGCAGCAACCGACAGGGAGTCGGCTACACCTTC. Protein: CASSNRQGVGYTF.

This clone was seen a few times. This rearrangement joins TRBV2 to TRBJ2-1, with D unresolved. Trimming pared 0 bases from V and 6 bases from J, leaving 9 bases between. The V gene's germline CDR1 is SNHLY and CDR2 FYNNEI. The CDR3 is 14 amino acids. As DNA, the CDR3 is TGTGCCAGCAGTGAAGCGCTTGTGAGCAATGAGCAGTTCTTC. This sequence encodes CASSEALVSNEQFF. Drawing the rest from reference TRBV2 and TRBJ2-1, the complete variable domain is EPEVTQTPSHQVTQMGQEVILRCVPISNHLYFYWYRQILGQKVEFLVSFYNNEISEKSEIFDDQFSVERPDGSNFTLKIRSTKLEDSAMYFCASSEALVSNEQFFGPGTRLTVL.

This clone has only a few counts. This chain connects TRBV7-6 to TRBJ2-3; the D gene could be TRBD1 or TRBD2 (5 bases each). Deletions cut 1 base from V and 5 bases from J, with 10 bases between. Germline values: CDR1 SGHVS, CDR2 FNYEAQ. The CDR3 spans 14 residues. The CDR3 region is CASSLEGDGDTQYF. Here the CDR3 DNA reads TGTGCCAGCAGCTTAGAAGGGGACGGAGATACGCAGTATTTT.

The chain uses TRBV4-2 and TRBJ1-4; maybe TRBD1 (5 bases). The V end was cut by 1 base, the J end by 7 bases, with 13 bases between. This CDR3 region has 15 residues. Germline V gene sequence: CDR1 LGHNA, CDR2 YNFKEQ. The CDR3 protein is CASSQGIQGGEKLFF. The CDR3 coding sequence is TGTGCCAGCAGCCAAGGGATCCAGGGTGGTGAAAAACTGTTTTTT.

The chain has TRBV2 and TRBJ1-6; 7 positions match TRBD1. The ends lost 3 bases at V and 10 bases at J; junction bases unmatched: 6. Germline assignment: CDR1 SNHLY and CDR2 FYNNEI. CDR3 length: 14 amino acids. The CDR3 protein is CASSDQGGTSPLHF. CDR3 nucleotide sequence: TGTGCCAGCAGTGATCAGGGGGGGACATCACCCCTCCACTTT.

The J gene is TRBJ1-1, the V gene TRBV12-5, with D uncertain. This CDR3 contains 15 residues. Trimming pared 2 bases from V and 1 base from J, leaving 11 bases between. Per the germline V gene, CDR1 is LGHNT and CDR2 is FRNRAP. The CDR3 region is CASGLSISGNTEAFF. In nucleotides, the CDR3 is TGTGCTAGTGGTTTGTCGATCTCAGGGAACACTGAAGCTTTCTTT.

The count of this clone is one. The CDR3 coding sequence is TGTGCCAGCAGCTCCCCTTTTTCACAGGGGGCATGGAACACTGAAGCTTTCTTT. It encodes CASSSPFSQGAWNTEAFF. The genes are TRBV7-9 and TRBJ1-1, with 9 bases that match TRBD1. V lost 4 bases, J lost 1 base, and 13 bases stayed unmatched. This CDR3 comprises 18 residues. Germline V gene lookup returns CDR1 SEHNR and CDR2 FQNEAQ (reference sequence).

V and J are TRBV21-1 and TRBJ2-7; the D call in the table, TRBD2, was not verified against the DNA. TRBV21-1 constitutes a pseudogene. The CDR3 is 14 residues long. The CDR3 DNA reads TGTGCCAGCAGCCCCGGAGGGTGCGCCGGCGAGCAGTACTTC. Protein sequence: CASSPGGCAGEQYF.

A single count supports this clone. The chain carries TRBV19 and TRBJ1-6; D remains unclear. The CDR3 loop spans 15 amino acids. V shed 10 bases and J shed 0 bases, with 13 bases lying between them. CDR1 LNHDA and CDR2 SQIVND come from the germline V gene (reference sequence). CDR3 in amino acids: CATHSGASYNSPLHF. In DNA form, the CDR3 reads TGTGCCACCCACTCAGGAGCCTCCTATAATTCACCCCTCCACTTT.

This clone was observed a handful of times. The genes are TRBV29-1 and TRBJ2-3; D possibly corresponds to TRBD1 (6 bases). The germline V and J ends were trimmed by 7 bases and 4 bases, with 18 bases remaining between them. The CDR3 is 14 amino acids. The germline V gene encodes CDR1 SQVTM and CDR2 ANQGSEA. The CDR3 here is CSAVTDSLSDTQYF. The DNA of the CDR3 is TGCAGCGCTGTAACGGACAGTCTCTCAGATACGCAGTATTTT.

This rearrangement joins TRBV11-3 to TRBJ1-1, with a tentative D call TRBD1 (6 bases). Trimming took off 0 bases at V and 10 bases at J, with 12 bases between the two ends. The CDR3 covers 13 residues. CDR1 is SGHNT and CDR2 is YENEEA in the germline V gene. The CDR3 here is CASSLDRAGAAFF. For the CDR3, the DNA is TGTGCCAGCAGCTTAGATCGGGCAGGGGCAGCTTTCTTT. Full variable domain (rest looked up from reference TRBV11-3 and TRBJ1-1): EAGVVQSPRYKIIEKKQPVAFWCNPISGHNTLYWYLQNLGQGPELLIRYENEEAVDDSQLPKDRFSAERLKGVDSTLKIQPAELGDSAVYLCASSLDRAGAAFFGQGTRLTVV.

The chain combines TRBV5-4 with TRBJ2-5; D remains ambiguous. CDR1 and CDR2 from the germline V gene are SGHNT and YYREEE (reference sequence). V lost 1 base and J 5 bases, leaving 9 bases between the germline ends. CDR3 length: 13 amino acids. The DNA for the CDR3 is TGTGCCAGCAGCTTGATCCCTAGGGAGACCCAGTACTTC. It encodes CASSLIPRETQYF.

V and J are TRBV23-1 and TRBJ2-1; D is unclear. TRBV23-1 is annotated as an ORF whose role is uncertain. The V and J ends lost 3 bases and 0 bases respectively, with 12 bases between them. This CDR3 has 16 amino acids. In DNA form, the CDR3 reads TGCGCCAGCAGTCACCCAGAATTACTCTCCTACAATGAGCAGTTCTTC. As protein: CASSHPELLSYNEQFF.

The rearrangement uses TRBV4-3 and TRBJ1-1, with 7 bases that match TRBD1. J gave up 6 bases and V 2 bases, and 6 bases lay outside the gene matches. The germline V gene encodes CDR1 LGHNA and CDR2 YSLEER. The CDR3 totals 14 residues. The CDR3 region is CASSQRQGSPEAFF. Here the CDR3 DNA reads TGCGCCAGCAGCCAACGACAGGGTTCCCCTGAAGCTTTCTTT.

The chain employs TRBV11-1 and TRBJ1-3, with no clear D. Trimming removed 5 bases at V and 0 bases at J, with 11 bases between. CDR1 SGHAT and CDR2 FQDESV come from the germline V gene (reference sequence). CDR3 length: 15 residues. The CDR3 nucleotides are TGTGCCAGCAGCCCAATAAAGTCCTCTGGAAACACCATATATTTT. Amino acid sequence: CASSPIKSSGNTIYF. The full variable domain, completed using reference TRBV11-1 and TRBJ1-3, is EAEVAQSPRYKITEKSQAVAFWCDPISGHATLYWYRQILGQGPELLVQFQDESVVDDSQLPKDRFSAERLKGVDSTLKIQPAELGDSAMYLCASSPIKSSGNTIYFGEGSWLTVV.

This rearrangement joins TRBV5-8 to TRBJ2-2, with unresolved D. CDR1 is SGHTS, CDR2 YDEGEE, per germline. The CDR3 spans 13 residues. The V end lost 0 bases, the J end lost 2 bases, and 2 bases lay between the germline ends. CDR3 protein: CASSLGNTGELFF. CDR3 bases: TGTGCCAGCAGCTTGGGCAACACCGGGGAGCTGTTTTTT.

This clone is a singleton in its sample. J is TRBJ1-2 and V is TRBV7-8; TRBD1 might be the D (6 bases). The V gene lost 2 bases and the J gene lost 5 bases, with 12 bases spanning the gap. CDR3 length: 14 residues. Germline V gene data show CDR1 as SGHVS and CDR2 as FQNEAQ. The CDR3 DNA reads TGTGCCAGCAGCTTAACAACAGGGAATTATGGCTACACCTTC. Encoded protein: CASSLTTGNYGYTF.

The gene calls are TRBV10-1 and TRBJ2-3, with D perhaps matching TRBD1 (6 bases). In germline, CDR1 is WNHNN, CDR2 SYGVQD (reference sequence). The length of the CDR3 is 16 residues. V lost 3 bases, J lost 1 base, and 14 bases lay in between. DNA of the CDR3: TGCGCCAGCAGTGAAAGGATACAGGGAGGCACAGATACGCAGTATTTT. Residues: CASSERIQGGTDTQYF.

J is TRBJ1-2 and V is TRBV11-1; no firm D call. The V end lost 3 bases, the J end lost 4 bases, and 9 bases lay between the germline ends. This CDR3 contains 13 residues. Looked up from germline, CDR1 is SGHAT and CDR2 is FQDESV (reference sequence). The CDR3 nucleotides read TGTGCCAGCAGCTTGCTGGAGAGCTATGGCTACACCTTC. Protein sequence: CASSLLESYGYTF. The whole variable domain, remainder taken from reference TRBV11-1 and TRBJ1-2, is EAEVAQSPRYKITEKSQAVAFWCDPISGHATLYWYRQILGQGPELLVQFQDESVVDDSQLPKDRFSAERLKGVDSTLKIQPAELGDSAMYLCASSLLESYGYTFGSGTRLTVV.

The rearrangement uses TRBV6-5 and TRBJ1-3, with D unclear. The CDR3 runs to 13 residues. The V end was cut by 6 bases, the J end by 4 bases, with 10 bases between. Germline lookup yields CDR1 MNHEY and CDR2 SVGAGI. The CDR3 reads CASRDLSGNTIYF. CDR3 DNA sequence: TGTGCCAGCAGGGACTTATCCGGAAACACCATATATTTT.